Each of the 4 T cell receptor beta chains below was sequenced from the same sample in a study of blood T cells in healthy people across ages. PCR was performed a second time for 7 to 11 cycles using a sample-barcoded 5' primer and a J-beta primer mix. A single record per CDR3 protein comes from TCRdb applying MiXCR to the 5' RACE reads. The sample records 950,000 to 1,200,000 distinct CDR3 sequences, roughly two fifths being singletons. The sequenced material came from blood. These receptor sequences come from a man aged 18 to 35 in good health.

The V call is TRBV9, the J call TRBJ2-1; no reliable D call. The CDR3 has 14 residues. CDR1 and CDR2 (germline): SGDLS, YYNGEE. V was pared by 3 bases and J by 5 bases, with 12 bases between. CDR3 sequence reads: CASSGEAANNEQFF. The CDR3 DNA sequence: TGTGCCAGCAGCGGAGAGGCAGCCAACAATGAGCAGTTCTTC.

This CDR3 is CASSWGGRDGYTF. The CDR3 bases are TGTGCCAGCAGTTGGGGGGGAAGGGATGGCTACACCTTC. The rearrangement links TRBV12-3 or TRBV12-4 to TRBJ1-2, with a possible D match to TRBD1 (5 bases). This CDR3 region has 13 residues. Trimming removed 4 bases at V and 6 bases at J, with 12 bases between.

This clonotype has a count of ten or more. Here the CDR3 reads CASSPTDNEQYF. CDR3 in DNA: TGTGCCAGCAGCCCCACTGACAATGAGCAGTACTTC. The chain links TRBV7-8 to TRBJ2-5; D ambiguous. V lost 5 bases, J lost 11 bases, and 15 bases lay in between. Germline V gives CDR1 SGHVS, CDR2 FQNEAQ. The CDR3 length is 12 residues.

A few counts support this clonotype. The CDR3 region has the DNA TGTGCCAGCAGCCAAGATTGGAGGGGCTACACCTTC. Encoded protein: CASSQDWRGYTF. The chain recombines TRBV3-1 with TRBJ1-2; no definite D call. Looked up from germline, CDR1 is LGHDT and CDR2 is YNNKEL (reference sequence). V lost 0 bases and J lost 8, with 7 bases in between. This CDR3 is 12 amino acids long.